Each of the 2 T cell receptor beta chains below was sequenced from the same sample in a study of neurological immune-mediated disorders. TCRdb re-called the 5' RACE reads with MiXCR, one entry per CDR3 protein. The sample holds about 70,000 distinct CDR3 sequences, 4.5% to 6% seen once. The specimen sequenced was PBMCs. The source of these receptors is a woman aged 70-85 years with multiple sclerosis.

This chain joins TRBV13 and TRBJ2-1, with 7 nucleotides matching TRBD1. The CDR3 runs 14 residues. V dropped 3 bases and J dropped 8; count of bases not matched to a gene: 7. The germline CDR1 and CDR2 sequences are PRHDT and FYEKMQ (reference sequence). The CDR3 spells CASSFRGQGDEQFF. Written as DNA, the CDR3 is TGTGCCAGCAGCTTCAGGGGCCAGGGGGATGAGCAGTTCTTC.

This clonotype appeared many times. The chain is built from TRBV29-1 and TRBJ1-5; unclear D gene. Germline V gene lookup returns CDR1 SQVTM and CDR2 ANQGSEA. Trimming pared 4 bases from V and 2 bases from J, leaving 15 bases between. The length of the CDR3 is 15 residues. The CDR3 nucleotides read TGCAGCGTTGGACTAGGGAGGGCAGGCAATCAGCCCCAGCATTTT. Translation gives CSVGLGRAGNQPQHF. Combining the CDR3 with reference TRBV29-1 and TRBJ1-5 gives the whole variable domain SAVISQKPSRDICQRGTSLTIQCQVDSQVTMMFWYRQQPGQSLTLIATANQGSEATYESGFVIDKFPISRPNLTFSTLTVSNMSPEDSSIYLCSVGLGRAGNQPQHFGDGTRLSIL.